The 29 T cell receptor beta chains below all came from one sample that was sequenced in a study of regulatory T cells in long-lasting Graves disease. Time point described: newly diagnosed GD, antithyroid drugs for less than 3 months. PBMC RNA was the source of the TCR library. Relying on iRepertoire HTBI primers and Arm-PCR of CDR3 regions, the team built TCR beta libraries. TCRdb passed the multiplex PCR reads through MiXCR, listing each CDR3 protein once. The data hold 420,000 or so distinct CDR3 sequences, with less than 20% observed a single time. These data also featured in a second study, about T cells in Graves' hyperthyroidism and ophthalmopathy.

This sample comprised peripheral blood mononuclear cells (PBMCs), obtained at new diagnosis, from a patient treated with antithyroid drugs. Source of these receptors: a woman between 18 and 29 years old with Graves disease.

This clonotype was seen many times. The rearrangement uses TRBV20-1 and TRBJ2-3, with 12 bases matching TRBD2. The CDR3 loop spans 16 amino acids. V was pared by 6 bases and J by 3 bases, with 10 bases of the junction left unmatched. The germline gives CDR1 DFQATT, CDR2 SNEGSKA (reference sequence). CDR3 DNA: TGCAGTGCCAAGACTAGCGGGAGATGGGGGACAGATACGCAGTATTTT. This encodes CSAKTSGRWGTDTQYF.

A few counts support this clonotype. The chain's CDR3 is CASSLAGGGGNEQFF. In DNA form, the CDR3 reads TGCGCCAGCAGCTTGGCAGGCGGCGGTGGCAATGAGCAGTTCTTC. The V call is TRBV5-1, the J call TRBJ2-1; unclear D gene. CDR1 and CDR2 (germline): SGHRS, YFSETQ. Trimming stripped 0 bases from V and 6 bases from J, with 13 bases between. The length of the CDR3 is 15 residues.

V gene TRBV4-1 combines with J gene TRBJ2-1; TRBD2 might be the D (6 bases). The CDR3 loop spans 15 amino acids. The ends were cut back, 1 base at V and 8 bases at J, with 15 bases in the middle. The germline V gene has CDR1 MGHRA and CDR2 YSYEKL. The DNA for the CDR3 is TGCGCCAGCAGCCAAGGGCTAGCGACTCTGGATGAGCAGTTCTTC. This gives the protein CASSQGLATLDEQFF.

This clonotype was seen at least ten times. The chain employs TRBV5-6 and TRBJ1-4; D is ambiguous. Germline loops: CDR1 SGHDT, CDR2 YYEEEE. This CDR3 contains 13 residues. V lost 0 bases and J 6 bases, leaving 6 bases between the germline ends. Here the CDR3 DNA reads TGTGCCAGCAGCTTGGGCACAGATGAAAAACTGTTTTTT. Protein: CASSLGTDEKLFF.

In its sample, this clonotype was seen many times. The V and J genes are TRBV28 and TRBJ2-6, with D perhaps TRBD1 (7 bases). The CDR3 spans 18 residues. V was shortened by 3 bases and J by 0 bases, with 15 bases between the two germline ends. Looked up from germline, CDR1 is MDHEN and CDR2 is SYDVKM. CDR3 sequence reads: CASSLGGTVGSGANVLTF. CDR3 nucleotide sequence: TGTGCCAGCAGTTTGGGCGGGACAGTTGGCTCTGGGGCCAACGTCCTGACTTTC. Drawing the rest from reference TRBV28 and TRBJ2-6, the complete variable domain is DVKVTQSSRYLVKRTGEKVFLECVQDMDHENMFWYRQDPGLGLRLIYFSYDVKMKEKGDIPEGYSVSREKKERFSLILESASTNQTSMYLCASSLGGTVGSGANVLTFGAGSRLTVL.

The J gene is TRBJ2-7, the V gene TRBV28; the D gene is possibly TRBD1 (6 bases). The CDR3 has 12 amino acids. Germline V gives CDR1 MDHEN, CDR2 SYDVKM. The germline V and J ends were trimmed by 6 bases and 5 bases, with 11 bases remaining between them. The CDR3 bases are TGTGCCAGCAGAGAGACAGGAGACGAGCAGTACTTC. It yields the protein CASRETGDEQYF. The full variable domain, its missing parts supplied by reference TRBV28 and TRBJ2-7, is DVKVTQSSRYLVKRTGEKVFLECVQDMDHENMFWYRQDPGLGLRLIYFSYDVKMKEKGDIPEGYSVSREKKERFSLILESASTNQTSMYLCASRETGDEQYFGPGTRLTVT.

The chain uses TRBV2 and TRBJ2-7, with 9 bases aligning to TRBD2. V gave up 7 bases and J gave up 3 bases; unmatched junction bases: 10. CDR3 length: 15 amino acids. Per germline, CDR1 SNHLY and CDR2 FYNNEI. CDR3 coding DNA: TGTGCCAGCATCTTAGCGGGAGAGGTTTTCTACGAGCAGTACTTC. It yields the protein CASILAGEVFYEQYF.

This clonotype was seen a handful of times. This chain joins TRBV19 and TRBJ2-5, with 7 bases fitting TRBD2. Trimming removed 3 bases from V and 5 bases from J; junction bases left unmatched: 9. CDR1 is LNHDA, CDR2 SQIVND, per germline (reference sequence). The CDR3 covers 15 residues. The CDR3 bases are TGTGCCAGTAGTATGGGAGCGGGAAATTCGGAGACCCAGTACTTC. Translated: CASSMGAGNSETQYF.

This clonotype has a count of ten or more. This sequence joins TRBV30 and TRBJ1-5; D remains ambiguous. The CDR3 runs to 14 residues. V gave up 1 base and J gave up 0 bases, with 7 bases separating them. In germline, CDR1 is GTSNPN, CDR2 SVGIG (reference sequence). CDR3: CAWSGLYSNQPQHF. The CDR3 DNA follows: TGTGCCTGGAGTGGTCTTTATAGCAATCAGCCCCAGCATTTT.

The rearrangement uses TRBV27 and TRBJ1-2; a possible D gene is TRBD1 (5 bases). The V gene lost 4 bases and the J gene lost 8 bases, with 14 bases spanning the gap. Germline CDR1 MNHEY, CDR2 SMNVEV (reference sequence). The CDR3 covers 13 residues. CDR3: CASSSRERGGYTF. In DNA form, the CDR3 reads TGTGCCAGCAGTTCGAGGGAGAGGGGAGGCTACACCTTC.

This clonotype appeared many times. The chain recombines TRBV12-3 or TRBV12-4 with TRBJ2-7; D gene ambiguous. Trimming removed 1 base at V and 6 bases at J, with 7 bases between. The CDR3 totals 12 residues. The CDR3 reads CASSLEGFEQYF. For the CDR3, the DNA is TGTGCCAGCAGTTTAGAAGGGTTCGAGCAGTACTTC.

This clonotype was recorded at least ten times. This chain links TRBV10-3 with TRBJ2-5; a possible D gene is TRBD2 (6 bases). The CDR3 is 12 amino acids. Germline-derived CDR1 and CDR2 are ENHRY and SYGVKD. Deletions cut 10 bases from V and 5 bases from J, with 14 bases between. In nucleotides, the CDR3 is TGTGCCACTGGGGCGGGATTGGAGACCCAGTACTTC. This codes for CATGAGLETQYF.

V usage is TRBV28 and J usage is TRBJ1-4, with D perhaps TRBD1 (5 bases). The germline V and J ends were trimmed by 1 base and 7 bases, with 10 bases remaining between them. The germline gives CDR1 MDHEN, CDR2 SYDVKM. The CDR3 covers 14 residues. CDR3 sequence reads: CASSLSRTREKLFF. The CDR3 DNA is TGTGCCAGCAGTTTATCCCGGACACGTGAAAAACTGTTTTTT. Based on the CDR3 plus reference TRBV28 and TRBJ1-4, the full variable domain is DVKVTQSSRYLVKRTGEKVFLECVQDMDHENMFWYRQDPGLGLRLIYFSYDVKMKEKGDIPEGYSVSREKKERFSLILESASTNQTSMYLCASSLSRTREKLFFGSGTQLSVL.

The chain couples TRBV24-1 to TRBJ1-5; weak D call: TRBD1 (5 bases). The V gene lost 7 bases and the J gene lost 4 bases, with 10 bases spanning the gap. The CDR3 length is 13 residues. Germline values: CDR1 KGHDR, CDR2 SFDVKD. The CDR3 coding sequence is TGTGCCACCAGAGGAAGGGGAAATCAGCCCCAGCATTTT. Protein: CATRGRGNQPQHF.

This clonotype appeared many times. V gene TRBV18 combines with J gene TRBJ1-1; D is unclear. The CDR3 is 13 amino acids. Trimming stripped 3 bases from V and 3 bases from J, with 8 bases between. In germline, CDR1 is KGHSH, CDR2 LQKENI. The CDR3 sequence is CASSPSIDTEAFF. DNA of the CDR3: TGTGCCAGCTCACCTAGTATCGACACTGAAGCTTTCTTT.

This clonotype was found many times. The chain uses TRBV7-8 and TRBJ1-5; D remains ambiguous. This CDR3 has 17 residues. The germline gives CDR1 SGHVS, CDR2 FQNEAQ. V was pared by 5 bases and J by 2 bases, with 19 bases between. CDR3: CASSPRPIGRGNQPQHF. CDR3 bases: TGTGCCAGCAGCCCCCGGCCCATCGGACGGGGCAATCAGCCCCAGCATTTT. Together with reference TRBV7-8 and TRBJ1-5, the CDR3 gives the full variable domain: GAGVSQSPRYKVAKRGQDVALRCDPISGHVSLFWYQQALGQGPEFLTYFQNEAQLDKSGLPSDRFFAERPEGSVSTLKIQRTQQEDSAVYLCASSPRPIGRGNQPQHFGDGTRLSIL.

This clonotype has a handful of counts. Here the CDR3 reads CSPRDTHTDTQYF. The CDR3 nucleotides read TGCAGTCCCCGGGACACACACACAGATACGCAGTATTTT. The V call is TRBV20-1, the J call TRBJ2-3; D possibly corresponds to TRBD1 (6 bases). In germline, CDR1 is DFQATT, CDR2 SNEGSKA (reference sequence). The CDR3 length is 13 residues. The V gene lost 8 bases and the J gene lost 2 bases, with 14 bases spanning the gap.

This clonotype was seen many times. J is TRBJ2-2 and V is TRBV5-6, with D uncertain. The CDR3 consists of 11 residues. V lost 2 bases, J lost 6 bases, and 2 bases lay in between. Germline V gives CDR1 SGHDT, CDR2 YYEEEE. CDR3 nucleotides: TGTGCCAGCAGCTTTGCCGGGGAGCTGTTTTTT. Protein: CASSFAGELFF.

The gene calls are TRBV20-1 and TRBJ2-3, with D unresolved. The V end was cut by 6 bases, the J end by 8 bases, with 15 bases between. From germline, CDR1 is DFQATT and CDR2 SNEGSKA (reference sequence). CDR3 size: 12 residues. CDR3 protein: CSATPEIGTQYF. The DNA for the CDR3 is TGCAGTGCAACACCCGAGATCGGTACGCAGTATTTT.

This clonotype was recorded many times. This chain links TRBV7-9 with TRBJ2-5; no firm D call. CDR3 length: 12 amino acids. Germline loops: CDR1 SEHNR, CDR2 FQNEAQ (reference sequence). The V and J ends lost 5 bases and 5 bases respectively, with 9 bases between them. The CDR3 sequence is CASSTESETQYF. In DNA form, the CDR3 reads TGTGCCAGCAGCACCGAGTCGGAGACCCAGTACTTC. The variable domain in full, completed from reference TRBV7-9 and TRBJ2-5, reads DTGVSQNPRHKITKRGQNVTFRCDPISEHNRLYWYRQTLGQGPEFLTYFQNEAQLEKSRLLSDRFSAERPKGSFSTLEIQRTEQGDSAMYLCASSTESETQYFGPGTRLLVL.

This clonotype was seen at least ten times. J is TRBJ2-3 and V is TRBV20-1, with D possibly matching TRBD2 (6 bases). V was clipped by 3 bases and J by 1 base, with 14 bases between them. The germline gives CDR1 DFQATT, CDR2 SNEGSKA (reference sequence). This CDR3 contains 15 residues. The CDR3 DNA sequence: TGCAGTGCTAGTTATCAGGGACTCGGCACAGATACGCAGTATTTT. As protein: CSASYQGLGTDTQYF.

This clonotype was seen at least ten times. The chain is built from TRBV6-1 and TRBJ2-7, with D perhaps given as TRBD1 or TRBD2 (5 bases each). CDR3 size: 14 residues. V was pared by 4 bases and J by 0 bases, with 10 bases between. Germline CDR1 and CDR2: MNHNS and SASEGT. The CDR3 DNA sequence: TGTGCCAGCAGTGCGGGGCGTAGCTCCTACGAGCAGTACTTC. Translated: CASSAGRSSYEQYF.

Note on this clonotype: One end of the junction is discordant with germline, which a read error may explain. This chain connects TRBV7-9 to TRBJ2-5, with unresolved D. Germline CDR1 is SEHNR and CDR2 is FQNEAQ (reference sequence). This CDR3 has 14 amino acids. CDR3 region: CASSLVPRQGTQYF. As DNA, the CDR3 is TGTGCCAGCAGCTTAGTCCCGCGCCAAGGGACCCAGTACTTC.

V is TRBV6-5 and J is TRBJ2-1; D perhaps matches TRBD2 (6 bases). V was cut by 1 base and J by 5 bases, with 12 bases left in between. This CDR3 has 15 amino acids. Germline loops: CDR1 MNHEY, CDR2 SVGAGI. The CDR3 bases are TGTGCCAGCAGTTACTATAGCGGAAGGGACAATGAGCAGTTCTTC. It specifies CASSYYSGRDNEQFF.

This clonotype was seen a handful of times. A much more abundant neighbour one base away suggests this may be a read error. V and J are TRBV2 and TRBJ2-1; 8 nucleotides match TRBD2. This CDR3 region has 16 residues. Germline V lookup: CDR1 SNHLY, CDR2 FYNNEI. The CDR3 is CASSVGLAGRYNEQLF. The CDR3 nucleotides are TGTGCCAGCAGTGTTGGTCTAGCGGGCCGCTACAATGAGCAGCTCTTC. Full variable domain (missing parts from reference TRBV2 and TRBJ2-1): EPEVTQTPSHQVTQMGQEVILRCVPISNHLYFYWYRQILGQKVEFLVSFYNNEISEKSEIFDDQFSVERPDGSNFTLKIRSTKLEDSAMYFCASSVGLAGRYNEQLFGPGTRLTVL.

In its sample, this clonotype was seen many times. The V call is TRBV29-1, the J call TRBJ2-1; D is perhaps TRBD2 (5 bases). The CDR3 is 14 amino acids. Germline assignment: CDR1 SQVTM and CDR2 ANQGSEA. Trimming took off 7 bases at V and 3 bases at J, with 16 bases between the two ends. The CDR3, as DNA: TGCAGCGACGGAGCCCTCGGGAACTACAATGAGCAGTTCTTC. It translates to CSDGALGNYNEQFF.

The chain joins TRBV7-2 to TRBJ2-5, with TRBD2 identical over 14 bases. The V gene's germline CDR1 is SGHTA and CDR2 FQGNSA. The CDR3 is 16 amino acids. The V segment lost 4 bases and the J segment 4 bases; nucleotides outside the gene matches: 5. The CDR3 loop reads CASSSTSGRALETQYF. In DNA, the CDR3 is TGTGCCAGCAGCTCGACTAGCGGGAGGGCCCTAGAGACCCAGTACTTC. The full variable domain, completed using reference TRBV7-2 and TRBJ2-5, is GAGVSQSPSNKVTEKGKDVELRCDPISGHTALYWYRQSLGQGLEFLIYFQGNSAPDKSGLPSDRFSAERTGGSVSTLTIQRTQQEDSAVYLCASSSTSGRALETQYFGPGTRLLVL.

This clonotype was seen at least ten times. The chain employs TRBV28 and TRBJ1-2, with 10 bases fitting TRBD1. In germline, CDR1 is MDHEN, CDR2 SYDVKM. The CDR3 length is 15 residues. After removal of 8 bases from V and 4 bases from J, the junction contained 10 bases not matched to a gene. Here the CDR3 reads CASLARGQGIYGYTF. CDR3 DNA sequence: TGTGCCAGCTTAGCACGGGGACAGGGGATCTATGGCTACACCTTC.

This clonotype was seen a few times. The gene calls are TRBV30 and TRBJ2-1; unclear D gene. The CDR3 is 12 amino acids. V was clipped by 3 bases and J by 8 bases, with 11 bases between them. CDR1 and CDR2 from the germline V gene are GTSNPN and SVGIG (reference sequence). CDR3 sequence (DNA): TGTGCCTGGAGCGATAACCGGGATGAGCAGTTCTTC. This gives the protein CAWSDNRDEQFF.